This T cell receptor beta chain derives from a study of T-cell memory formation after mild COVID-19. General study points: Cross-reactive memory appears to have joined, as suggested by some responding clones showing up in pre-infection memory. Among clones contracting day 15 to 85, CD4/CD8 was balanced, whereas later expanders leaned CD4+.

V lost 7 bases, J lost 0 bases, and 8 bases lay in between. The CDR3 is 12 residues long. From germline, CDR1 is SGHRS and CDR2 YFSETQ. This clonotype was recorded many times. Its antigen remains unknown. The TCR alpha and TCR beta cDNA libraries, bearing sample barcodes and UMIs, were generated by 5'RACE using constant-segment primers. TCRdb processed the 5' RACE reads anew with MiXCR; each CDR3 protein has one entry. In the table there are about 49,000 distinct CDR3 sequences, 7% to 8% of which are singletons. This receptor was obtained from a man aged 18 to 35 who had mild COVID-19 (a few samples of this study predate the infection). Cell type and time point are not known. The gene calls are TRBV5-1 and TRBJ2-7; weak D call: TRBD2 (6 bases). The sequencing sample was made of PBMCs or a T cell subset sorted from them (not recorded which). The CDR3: CASRGSSYEQYF. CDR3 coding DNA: TGCGCCAGCCGGGGGTCCTCCTACGAGCAGTACTTC.